Reported below is one T cell receptor (beta chain). Antigen: not known. These data come from a study of PD-1 blockade in mismatch repair-deficient tumors. Libraries were prepared by immunoSEQ multiplex PCR; TCRdb keeps only in-frame clonotypes and omits some of them. Altogether some 120,000 clones are present, more than 70% being singletons, with the ten largest covering 10% to 15%. The V gene lost 6 bases and the J gene lost 0 bases, with 23 bases spanning the gap. Germline V lookup: CDR1 SEHNR, CDR2 FQNEAQ (reference sequence). The CDR3 consists of 18 residues. TCR sequencing covered a few patients who responded to pembrolizumab. Findings and limits, study-wide: After pembrolizumab, tumor-resident clones rose rapidly, then generally contracted before radiologic responses.

The chain uses TRBV7-9 and TRBJ2-5, with D maybe TRBD2 (6 bases). This specimen consisted of peripheral blood, obtained approximately 69 weeks after starting pembrolizumab. The source of this sequence is an adult with mismatch repair-deficient cancer. Here the CDR3 reads CASSHIPMRLGHQETQYF. CDR3 nucleotide sequence: TGTGCCAGCAGTCACATCCCAATGCGACTAGGGCACCAAGAGACCCAGTACTTC.